The 19 T cell receptor beta chains reported below all come from one sample, sequenced in a study of blood T cell repertoires in COVID-19. Sequencing was performed with immunoSEQ multiplex PCR; in TCRdb, only in-frame clones are kept and a portion is missing. The table has about 400,000 clones, roughly 91% seen once. The sample comprised PBMCs or T cells enriched from blood (not recorded which). The receptor set was obtained from a woman in her 30s who had recovered from COVID-19.

The V call is TRBV11-2, the J call TRBJ1-2, with a weak D call TRBD1 (6 bases). Germline CDR1 reads SGHAT; CDR2 reads FQNNGV. V shed 5 bases and J shed 4 bases, with 17 bases lying between them. The CDR3 loop spans 15 amino acids. In DNA, the CDR3 is TGTGCCAGCAGCACACAAAATACAGGGATCTATGGCTACACCTTC. Protein: CASSTQNTGIYGYTF.

Regarding this clone: Within the sample, other DNA sequences also encode this same CDR3. The chain links TRBV4-3 to TRBJ1-1; 9 bases fit TRBD1. Germline CDR1 LGHNA, CDR2 YSLEER. Losses at the gene ends were 1 base for V and 3 bases for J; bases not matched to a gene: 3. CDR3 length: 15 residues. CDR3 amino acids: CASSQGGQGYTEAFF. In DNA form, the CDR3 reads TGCGCCAGCAGCCAAGGGGGACAGGGTTACACTGAAGCTTTCTTT.

The rearrangement links TRBV5-1 to TRBJ1-1; D is perhaps TRBD1 (5 bases). V lost 0 bases and J lost 3, with 12 bases in between. Germline lookup yields CDR1 SGHRS and CDR2 YFSETQ. CDR3 size: 15 residues. The CDR3 protein is CASSLGWGRYTEAFF. DNA for the CDR3: TGCGCCAGCAGCTTGGGTTGGGGGAGGTACACTGAAGCTTTCTTT.

The rearrangement joins TRBV25-1 to TRBJ1-6; 7 bases agree with TRBD1. The trim removed 3 bases at V and 9 bases at J, leaving 8 bases unmatched. Germline values: CDR1 MGHDK, CDR2 SYGVNS. The CDR3 extends over 15 amino acids. Here the CDR3 DNA reads TGTGCCAGCAGTGAGGGAACAGGGGTTGGTTCACCCCTCCACTTT. It specifies CASSEGTGVGSPLHF.

The chain couples TRBV12-3 or TRBV12-4 to TRBJ1-2; 7 nucleotides agree with TRBD1. J was trimmed by 7 bases and V by 0 bases; bases with no gene match: 2. CDR3 size: 13 residues. As DNA, the CDR3 is TGTGCCAGCAGTTTAGCAGGGACAGTTGGCTACACCTTC. It specifies CASSLAGTVGYTF.

V is TRBV5-6 and J is TRBJ1-5; weak D call: TRBD1 (5 bases). In germline, CDR1 is SGHDT, CDR2 YYEEEE. The CDR3 has 16 residues. V shed 4 bases and J shed 1 base, with 15 bases lying between them. CDR3 nucleotides: TGTGCCAGCAGCGGGGGGAGGGACGGCAGCAATCAGCCCCAGCATTTT. Protein sequence: CASSGGRDGSNQPQHF. Drawing the rest from reference TRBV5-6 and TRBJ1-5, the complete variable domain is DAGVTQSPTHLIKTRGQQVTLRCSPKSGHDTVSWYQQALGQGPQFIFQYYEEEERQRGNFPDRFSGHQFPNYSSELNVNALLLGDSALYLCASSGGRDGSNQPQHFGDGTRLSIL.

The rearrangement joins TRBV28 to TRBJ1-1, with a tentative D call TRBD1 (5 bases). Germline CDR1 MDHEN, CDR2 SYDVKM. V was shortened by 3 bases and J by 11 bases, with 10 bases between the two germline ends. The CDR3 loop spans 11 amino acids. CDR3 nucleotide sequence: TGTGCCAGCAGTTTGCCAGGGAATGCTTTCTTT. Amino acids: CASSLPGNAFF.

CDR3 protein: CASQGQDSGNTIYF. CDR3 in DNA: TGTGCCAGCCAGGGGCAGGACTCTGGAAACACCATATATTTT. The chain has TRBV19 and TRBJ1-3; D perhaps matches TRBD1 (6 bases). V was shortened by 9 bases and J by 0 bases, with 12 bases between the two germline ends. The germline V gene has CDR1 LNHDA and CDR2 SQIVND (reference sequence). This CDR3 region has 14 residues.

The V call is TRBV7-6, the J call TRBJ2-1, with 8 bases matching TRBD2. Germline CDR1 reads SGHVS; CDR2 reads FNYEAQ. CDR3 length equals 16 residues. J was trimmed by 2 bases and V by 5 bases; bases with no gene match: 8. For the CDR3, the DNA is TGTGCCAGCAGCGGAAGGGCGGGAGGAACCTACAATGAGCAGTTCTTC. Amino acids: CASSGRAGGTYNEQFF.

J is TRBJ2-3 and V is TRBV10-3; 8 nucleotides agree with TRBD2. The CDR3 runs to 16 residues. V lost 2 bases and J lost 2; bases outside the gene matches: 6. Germline V lookup: CDR1 ENHRY, CDR2 SYGVKD. This chain's CDR3 is CAISEVGRGVTDTQYF. CDR3 DNA: TGTGCCATCAGTGAGGTCGGGCGGGGGGTCACAGATACGCAGTATTTT.

The chain combines TRBV10-3 with TRBJ2-1; possibly TRBD2 for D (5 bases). The germline CDR1 and CDR2 sequences are ENHRY and SYGVKD. The CDR3 covers 12 residues. V lost 5 bases to trimming and J lost 10 bases, with 12 bases between them. The CDR3, as DNA: TGTGCCATCAGTCTCGATAGCGCCGAGCAGTTCTTC. This translates into CAISLDSAEQFF.

The CDR3 sequence: CASSLLGRVGSNQPQHF. CDR3 nucleotide sequence: TGTGCCAGCAGCTTGTTGGGCAGGGTAGGCAGCAATCAGCCCCAGCATTTT. The chain joins TRBV5-6 to TRBJ1-5, with D perhaps TRBD1 (5 bases). Germline V CDR1 and CDR2: SGHDT, YYEEEE. Trimming pared 1 base from V and 1 base from J, leaving 15 bases between. The length of the CDR3 is 17 residues.

This chain links TRBV27 with TRBJ1-1; unclear D gene. There are 14 residues in the CDR3. V was clipped by 3 bases and J by 1 base, with 9 bases between them. CDR1 is MNHEY, CDR2 SMNVEV, per germline (reference sequence). This CDR3 reads CASSLNSKNTEAFF. CDR3 DNA sequence: TGTGCCAGCAGTTTGAACAGCAAGAACACTGAAGCTTTCTTT.

The CDR3 loop is CASSYRGTDPRYEQYF. CDR3 in DNA: TGTGCCAGCAGTTACAGGGGGACAGACCCCCGGTACGAGCAGTACTTC. The rearrangement links TRBV6-5 to TRBJ2-7; 7 bases map to TRBD1. The CDR3 sequence is 16 residues long. Germline V gives CDR1 MNHEY, CDR2 SVGAGI. Trimming cost V 2 bases and J 4 bases; bases outside gene matches: 11.

The V gene is TRBV11-2, the J gene TRBJ1-1; TRBD1 is a possible D gene (6 bases). The CDR3 length is 12 residues. From germline, CDR1 is SGHAT and CDR2 FQNNGV. Trimming took 5 bases from V and 9 from J, leaving 13 bases between them. CDR3 in amino acids: CASSPRTEKAFF. The CDR3 DNA is TGTGCCAGCAGCCCGCGGACAGAAAAAGCTTTCTTT.

The chain employs TRBV5-3 and TRBJ1-2, with TRBD1 matching 12 bases. TRBV5-3 is designated an ORF whose function remains uncertain. The length of the CDR3 is 16 residues. V shed 2 bases and J 7 bases; nucleotides not matched to a gene: 9. This chain's CDR3 is CARSFRRDRGHSGYTF. CDR3 DNA sequence: TGTGCCAGAAGCTTTCGCCGGGACAGGGGGCATTCTGGCTACACCTTC.

This chain connects TRBV12-3 or TRBV12-4 to TRBJ1-2; D unresolved. The CDR3 runs to 11 residues. V was pared by 3 bases and J by 8 bases, with 7 bases between. The CDR3 region has the DNA TGTGCCAGCAGTTTTAGGAGAGGCTACACCTTC. This codes for CASSFRRGYTF.

A single count supports this clone. V is TRBV7-3 and J is TRBJ2-3; D unresolved. In germline, CDR1 is SGHTA, CDR2 FQGTGA. V was pared by 0 bases and J by 0 bases, with 10 bases between. The CDR3 length is 16 residues. The chain's CDR3 is CASSLTPIGSTDTQYF. The CDR3 DNA reads TGTGCCAGCAGCTTAACCCCTATCGGTAGCACAGATACGCAGTATTTT.

CDR3 in DNA: TGTGCCAGCTCGCAGGACAGGGGAGGCTACGAGCAGTACTTC. Protein product: CASSQDRGGYEQYF. The chain has TRBV18 and TRBJ2-7; 9 bases agree with TRBD1. CDR3 size: 14 residues. Germline values: CDR1 KGHSH, CDR2 LQKENI. V was pared by 6 bases and J by 3 bases, with 6 bases of the junction left unmatched.